This is a list of T cell receptor beta chains from one sample in a study of T cell responses to AZD1222 COVID-19 vaccine. Libraries were prepared by immunoSEQ multiplex PCR; TCRdb keeps only in-frame clonotypes and omits some of them. The data show approximately 85,000 clones, 80% to 90% seen once. The sample was peripheral blood, taken on day 0 of AZD1222 vaccination. These receptors came from an adult in good health. CDR3s include the opening cysteine and the closing phenylalanine or tryptophan. Each record gives: J gene, V gene, D gene, clone size, CDR3 DNA, CDR3 protein. The D gene is left open where the match is weak. Clone size is given for some rows only: seen once, a few or many times, or a class if the clone is expanded.

J gene: TRBJ2-4; V gene: TRBV3-1/TRBV3-2; D gene: TRBD1; clone size: once; CDR3 DNA: TGTGCCAGCAGCCAACCTGGACAGGGGGAATACATTCAGTACTTC; CDR3 protein: CASSQPGQGEYIQYF
J gene: TRBJ2-1; V gene: TRBV4-2; D gene: .; clone size: once; CDR3 DNA: TGTGCCAGCAGCCAAGAGACTAGGGGGACGGCTGAGCAGTTCTTC; CDR3 protein: CASSQETRGTAEQFF
J gene: TRBJ2-4; V gene: TRBV2; D gene: TRBD2; clone size: .; CDR3 DNA: TGTGCCAGCAGTGATATGGGACTAGCGGGAAGGGGGGCCAAAAACATTCAGTACTTC; CDR3 protein: CASSDMGLAGRGAKNIQYF
J gene: TRBJ2-5; V gene: TRBV11-2; D gene: TRBD2; clone size: .; CDR3 DNA: TGTGCCAGCAGCTCAAGGGGGACTAGAGGAGAGACCCAGTACTTC; CDR3 protein: CASSSRGTRGETQYF
J gene: TRBJ2-2; V gene: TRBV9; D gene: TRBD2; clone size: .; CDR3 DNA: TGTGCCAGCAGCGGTTTGACTAGCGGGGGCACCGGGGAGCTGTTTTTT; CDR3 protein: CASSGLTSGGTGELFF
J gene: TRBJ2-7; V gene: TRBV7-8; D gene: .; clone size: .; CDR3 DNA: TGTGCCAGCAGCTTAGTGGGGGGCTCCCCCTCCTACGAGCAGTACTTC; CDR3 protein: CASSLVGGSPSYEQYF
J gene: TRBJ1-6; V gene: TRBV5-1; D gene: .; clone size: .; CDR3 DNA: TGCGCCAGCAGCTACGATCCCCCGGGACAAGTAAATTCACCCCTCCACTTT; CDR3 protein: CASSYDPPGQVNSPLHF
J gene: TRBJ1-4; V gene: TRBV28; D gene: .; clone size: .; CDR3 DNA: TGTGCCAGCAGTAAGATGAGGTGGGGGAATGAAAAACTGTTTTTT; CDR3 protein: CASSKMRWGNEKLFF
J gene: TRBJ1-5; V gene: TRBV28; D gene: .; clone size: .; CDR3 DNA: TGTGCCAGCAGTGGAGGACAGATTCCTAGCAATCAGCCCCAGCATTTT; CDR3 protein: CASSGGQIPSNQPQHF
J gene: TRBJ2-3; V gene: TRBV5-6; D gene: TRBD2; clone size: .; CDR3 DNA: TGTGCCAGCAGCCAATCTAGCGGGAGCAAAGATACGCAGTATTTT; CDR3 protein: CASSQSSGSKDTQYF
J gene: TRBJ2-3; V gene: TRBV18; D gene: TRBD1; clone size: few; CDR3 DNA: TGTGCCACTAGGGGGCCCACAGATACGCAGTATTTT; CDR3 protein: CATRGPTDTQYF
J gene: TRBJ1-5; V gene: TRBV7-9; D gene: .; clone size: .; CDR3 DNA: TGTGCCAGCAGCTTATCGGGGGCTTATAGCAATCAGCCCCAGCATTTT; CDR3 protein: CASSLSGAYSNQPQHF
J gene: TRBJ2-3; V gene: TRBV6-2/TRBV6-3; D gene: TRBD2; clone size: .; CDR3 DNA: TGTGCCAGCAGTTACTCGTGGCGGGAGGGCCCCATTCCGCAGTATTTT; CDR3 protein: CASSYSWREGPIPQYF
J gene: TRBJ1-4; V gene: TRBV27; D gene: .; clone size: .; CDR3 DNA: TGTGCCAGCACCGTGACGAGCGCAACAACTAATGAAAAACTGTTTTTT; CDR3 protein: CASTVTSATTNEKLFF
J gene: TRBJ2-2; V gene: TRBV6-5; D gene: .; clone size: .; CDR3 DNA: TGTGCCAGCAGTTACGGGAGCGGCACCGGGGAGCTGTTTTTT; CDR3 protein: CASSYGSGTGELFF
J gene: TRBJ1-5; V gene: TRBV29-1; D gene: .; clone size: .; CDR3 DNA: TGCAGTGTAACCGGGACCGCAGATCAGCCCCAGCATTTT; CDR3 protein: CSVTGTADQPQHF
J gene: TRBJ1-1; V gene: TRBV5-6; D gene: .; clone size: .; CDR3 DNA: TGTGCCAGCAGCTCGCTCGACGGGCAGTTGAACACTGAAGCTTTCTTT; CDR3 protein: CASSSLDGQLNTEAFF
J gene: TRBJ1-5; V gene: TRBV30; D gene: .; clone size: .; CDR3 DNA: TGTGCCTGGAGCGTGTTAGGGGACCCCAATCAGCCCCAGCATTTT; CDR3 protein: CAWSVLGDPNQPQHF
J gene: TRBJ1-3; V gene: TRBV7-9; D gene: .; clone size: .; CDR3 DNA: TGTGCCAGCAGCTCCGTCTCAAGAAACACCATATATTTT; CDR3 protein: CASSSVSRNTIYF
J gene: TRBJ1-6; V gene: TRBV28; D gene: .; clone size: .; CDR3 DNA: TGTGCCAGCAGTTTACTCGGAGGGAGGGCGAATTCACCCCTCCACTTT; CDR3 protein: CASSLLGGRANSPLHF
J gene: TRBJ1-2; V gene: TRBV3-1/TRBV3-2; D gene: .; clone size: .; CDR3 DNA: TGTGCCAGCAGCCAAGACGGCCGCTATGGCTACACCTTC; CDR3 protein: CASSQDGRYGYTF
J gene: TRBJ2-1; V gene: TRBV9; D gene: .; clone size: .; CDR3 DNA: TGTGCCAGCAGCGTTTCGGGCTCCTACAATGAGCAGTTCTTC; CDR3 protein: CASSVSGSYNEQFF